One sample yielded the 22 T cell receptor beta chains listed below, sequenced in a study of T-cell memory formation after mild COVID-19. Using its own MiXCR run on the 5' RACE reads, TCRdb lists one record per CDR3 protein. The sample holds nearly 110,000 distinct CDR3 sequences, about 18% seen once. Specimen: PBMCs or a T cell subset sorted from them (not recorded which). The origin of the receptors is an adult woman who had mild COVID-19 (a few samples of this study predate the infection). Cell type and time point are not known.

This clonotype was counted between two and nine times. The gene calls are TRBV7-8 and TRBJ2-1, with 9 bases that match TRBD1. Germline V CDR1 and CDR2: SGHVS, FQNEAQ. Germline trimming cut 2 bases from V and 5 bases from J; bases unmatched to any gene: 7. The CDR3 extends over 16 amino acids. CDR3 coding DNA: TGTGCCAGCAGCTTACGGGGGACAGGGTGGAACAATGAGCAGTTCTTC. It codes for CASSLRGTGWNNEQFF. Based on the CDR3 plus reference TRBV7-8 and TRBJ2-1, the full variable domain is GAGVSQSPRYKVAKRGQDVALRCDPISGHVSLFWYQQALGQGPEFLTYFQNEAQLDKSGLPSDRFFAERPEGSVSTLKIQRTQQEDSAVYLCASSLRGTGWNNEQFFGPGTRLTVL.

CDR3 residues: CSAIKGFRSYEQYF. In DNA form, the CDR3 reads TGCAGCGCCATAAAAGGGTTTCGGTCCTACGAGCAGTACTTC. The J gene is TRBJ2-7, the V gene TRBV29-1, with D unresolved. V was clipped by 7 bases and J by 1 base, with 17 bases between them. CDR3 length equals 14 residues. Germline CDR1 reads SQVTM; CDR2 reads ANQGSEA.

The chain links TRBV6-2 or TRBV6-3 to TRBJ2-1; a weak D match, TRBD2 (5 bases). Germline V gives CDR1 MNHEY, CDR2 SVGEGT. Trimming removed 4 bases from V and 0 bases from J, with 13 bases in between. The CDR3 extends over 16 amino acids. CDR3 in amino acids: CASSFLAKSSYNEQFF. CDR3 nucleotides: TGTGCCAGCAGTTTTTTAGCGAAGAGCTCCTACAATGAGCAGTTCTTC.

This clonotype came up a few times. This chain connects TRBV7-8 to TRBJ1-5, with 8 positions matching TRBD1. The CDR3 runs to 17 residues. In germline, CDR1 is SGHVS, CDR2 FQNEAQ. The J segment lost 0 bases and the V segment lost 2 bases, leaving 6 bases of the junction unmatched. Written as DNA, the CDR3 is TGTGCCAGCAGCTTATGGACAGGGACTTATAGCAATCAGCCCCAGCATTTT. It codes for CASSLWTGTYSNQPQHF.

The table lists this clonotype with a few counts. In nucleotides, the CDR3 is TGTGCCAGTCGGGATAGCGGGACGCCCCACGAGCAGTACTTC. Its protein is CASRDSGTPHEQYF. The V call is TRBV19, the J call TRBJ2-7; 8 nucleotides align to TRBD2. Germline V gene data show CDR1 as LNHDA and CDR2 as SQIVND (reference sequence). V dropped 8 bases and J dropped 5; count of bases not matched to a gene: 11. The CDR3 consists of 14 residues.

This clonotype showed up just a few times. The V gene is TRBV6-5, the J gene TRBJ1-4; D remains ambiguous. Germline V lookup: CDR1 MNHEY, CDR2 SVGAGI. The CDR3 has 15 residues. Trimming cost V 5 bases and J 4 bases, with 14 bases left between them. CDR3 loop: CASSQDGWGNEKLFF. The CDR3 nucleotides read TGTGCCAGCAGTCAAGACGGTTGGGGTAATGAAAAACTGTTTTTT.

V usage is TRBV29-1 and J usage is TRBJ2-5; D is possibly TRBD1 or TRBD2 (5 bases each). V shed 3 bases and J shed 3 bases, with 8 bases lying between them. The CDR3 covers 12 residues. Germline CDR1 reads SQVTM; CDR2 reads ANQGSEA. DNA for the CDR3: TGCAGCGTTGAGTTGGGGGAAGAGACCCAGTACTTC. This gives the protein CSVELGEETQYF.

In its sample, this clonotype was seen a few times. The chain combines TRBV7-6 with TRBJ2-1; 9 nucleotides align to TRBD1. This CDR3 has 15 residues. The V segment lost 1 base and the J segment 2 bases; nucleotides outside the gene matches: 0. CDR1 is SGHVS and CDR2 is FNYEAQ in the germline V gene. The CDR3 reads CASSLGQGAYNEQFF. CDR3 DNA: TGTGCCAGCAGCTTAGGACAGGGGGCCTACAATGAGCAGTTCTTC.

In this sample, this clonotype turned up once. The chain is built from TRBV7-8 and TRBJ2-2; no clear D. This CDR3 is built from 14 residues. Deletions cut 10 bases from V and 4 bases from J, with 16 bases between. Germline assignment: CDR1 SGHVS and CDR2 FQNEAQ. The CDR3 nucleotides read TGTGCCACCCCATCGGGTTACGGCACCGGGGAGCTGTTTTTT. This gives the protein CATPSGYGTGELFF.

The CDR3 loop reads CASSRARHRQEQYF. DNA for the CDR3: TGTGCCAGCAGCCGAGCCCGACATCGCCAAGAGCAGTACTTC. The gene calls are TRBV5-6 and TRBJ2-7; D is unclear. This CDR3 contains 14 residues. Between the trimmed V and J ends, which lost 4 bases and 7 bases, there was a span of 18 bases. Germline V lookup: CDR1 SGHDT, CDR2 YYEEEE.

This clonotype has more than one count but fewer than ten. The genes are TRBV4-1 and TRBJ1-2; unclear D gene. CDR1 MGHRA and CDR2 YSYEKL come from the germline V gene. The CDR3 contains 14 residues. Trimming left V 4 bases short and J 4 bases short, with 13 bases between. The CDR3 DNA reads as TGCGCCAGCAGCCCCCACGACGGGAGCTATGGCTACACCTTC. It specifies CASSPHDGSYGYTF.

This chain joins TRBV5-6 and TRBJ2-7; tentative D call: TRBD1 (6 bases). Germline CDR1 and CDR2: SGHDT and YYEEEE. Trimming removed 4 bases from V and 4 bases from J, with 21 bases in between. CDR3 length: 16 residues. The CDR3 loop is CASSPHPAGESYEQYF. As DNA, the CDR3 is TGTGCCAGCAGCCCCCACCCGGCAGGGGAAAGTTACGAGCAGTACTTC. The variable domain in full, with the rest retrieved from reference TRBV5-6 and TRBJ2-7, is DAGVTQSPTHLIKTRGQQVTLRCSPKSGHDTVSWYQQALGQGPQFIFQYYEEEERQRGNFPDRFSGHQFPNYSSELNVNALLLGDSALYLCASSPHPAGESYEQYFGPGTRLTVT.

This clonotype has more than one count but fewer than ten. This CDR3 reads CASSGDMSSGNTIYF. The CDR3 DNA reads as TGCGCCAGCAGCGGGGATATGAGCTCTGGAAACACCATATATTTT. The chain is built from TRBV5-1 and TRBJ1-3; D is undetermined. The CDR3 loop spans 15 amino acids. The V and J ends lost 4 bases and 0 bases respectively, with 11 bases between them. Germline V lookup: CDR1 SGHRS, CDR2 YFSETQ.

The rearrangement joins TRBV4-1 to TRBJ2-2; perhaps TRBD2 as D (5 bases). Trimming cost V 1 base and J 8 bases, with 8 bases left between them. The CDR3 totals 13 residues. Germline V gene sequence: CDR1 MGHRA, CDR2 YSYEKL. CDR3 DNA sequence: TGCGCCAGCAGCCAAGGACTATCTGGGGAGCTGTTTTTT. Protein: CASSQGLSGELFF.

This clonotype was seen more than once but under ten times. The chain recombines TRBV7-2 with TRBJ2-7; 13 positions match TRBD2. Germline V gives CDR1 SGHTA, CDR2 FQGNSA. V shed 5 bases, J shed 2 bases, and the junction held 6 bases outside the gene matches. The CDR3 is 16 residues long. CDR3 bases: TGTGCCAGCAGCCCCGGGACTAGCGGGATAACCTACGAGCAGTACTTC. Protein: CASSPGTSGITYEQYF. Full variable domain (rest looked up from reference TRBV7-2 and TRBJ2-7): GAGVSQSPSNKVTEKGKDVELRCDPISGHTALYWYRQSLGQGLEFLIYFQGNSAPDKSGLPSDRFSAERTGGSVSTLTIQRTQQEDSAVYLCASSPGTSGITYEQYFGPGTRLTVT.

This clonotype was counted once. The chain employs TRBV2 and TRBJ1-2; 10 bases are a match to TRBD1. This CDR3 is built from 15 residues. Germline-derived CDR1 and CDR2 are SNHLY and FYNNEI. V was pared by 6 bases and J by 5 bases, with 9 bases of the junction left unmatched. CDR3 loop: CASRDRGEPLYGYTF. CDR3 coding DNA: TGTGCCAGCAGGGACAGGGGGGAACCCCTGTATGGCTACACCTTC.

The CDR3 region is CASGALSGTHDEQFF. CDR3 sequence (DNA): TGCGCCAGCGGAGCTCTTAGCGGGACACATGATGAGCAGTTCTTC. V usage is TRBV5-1 and J usage is TRBJ2-1; 8 bases align to TRBD2. There are 15 residues in the CDR3. Trimming cost V 7 bases and J 8 bases; bases outside gene matches: 14. CDR1 and CDR2 (germline): SGHRS, YFSETQ.

The gene calls are TRBV4-3 and TRBJ2-3, with TRBD1 matching 9 bases. CDR1 and CDR2 (germline): LGHNA, YSLEER. V was pared by 5 bases and J by 4 bases, with 10 bases of the junction left unmatched. The CDR3 totals 16 residues. The CDR3 region has the DNA TGCGCCAGCAGCTTGGGGACAGGGAGGTCGGCAGATACGCAGTATTTT. It encodes CASSLGTGRSADTQYF.

This clonotype was recorded a few times. The V call is TRBV12-3 or TRBV12-4, the J call TRBJ2-1, with 11 bases identical to TRBD2. V gave up 5 bases and J gave up 5 bases; unmatched junction bases: 5. The CDR3 runs to 15 residues. CDR3 in DNA: TGTGCCAGCAGTCCTCTAGCGGGGGGTCACAATGAGCAGTTCTTC. It yields the protein CASSPLAGGHNEQFF.

V and J are TRBV7-9 and TRBJ2-2; no firm D call. This CDR3 comprises 16 residues. Germline-derived CDR1 and CDR2 are SEHNR and FQNEAQ (reference sequence). The V end lost 5 bases, the J end lost 2 bases, and 15 bases lay between the germline ends. CDR3 residues: CASSPVAGKNTGELFF. DNA for the CDR3: TGTGCCAGCAGCCCTGTCGCTGGGAAAAACACCGGGGAGCTGTTTTTT. Full variable domain (missing parts from reference TRBV7-9 and TRBJ2-2): DTGVSQNPRHKITKRGQNVTFRCDPISEHNRLYWYRQTLGQGPEFLTYFQNEAQLEKSRLLSDRFSAERPKGSFSTLEIQRTEQGDSAMYLCASSPVAGKNTGELFFGEGSRLTVL.

The chain is built from TRBV18 and TRBJ1-1; 10 positions agree with TRBD1. Losses at the gene ends were 3 bases for V and 7 bases for J; bases not matched to a gene: 2. There are 13 residues in the CDR3. Per the germline V gene, CDR1 is KGHSH and CDR2 is LQKENI. The CDR3 nucleotides read TGTGCCAGCTCACCGGACAGGGGGAATGAAGCTTTCTTT. It codes for CASSPDRGNEAFF.

The rearrangement joins TRBV7-9 to TRBJ1-5; D not resolved. The CDR3 totals 12 residues. Trimming took 6 bases from V and 7 from J, leaving 10 bases between them. The germline CDR1 and CDR2 sequences are SEHNR and FQNEAQ (reference sequence). CDR3 coding DNA: TGTGCCAGCAGAACGGGAGGACAGCCCCAGCATTTT. Its protein is CASRTGGQPQHF.